The entry below describes one TCR beta chain. The V end was cut by 2 bases, the J end by 3 bases, with 14 bases between. The CDR3 is 15 residues long. Germline-derived CDR1 and CDR2 are MNHEY and SVGAGI. The data originate from a study of T cell changes during pregnancy in multiple sclerosis. The data were produced by immunoSEQ multiplex PCR, yet TCRdb's version contains in-frame clones alone and is incomplete. The sample has 50,000 or so clones, about nine tenths seen once. The receptor was derived from a female donor with multiple sclerosis, enrolled in a pregnancy study. This chain joins TRBV6-5 and TRBJ2-7, with D perhaps matching TRBD2 (5 bases). This sample comprised CD4+ T cells from peripheral blood mononuclear cells, obtained in the second trimester of pregnancy. The CDR3 protein is CASSYHAGVDYEQYF. CDR3 nucleotides: TGTGCCAGCAGTTACCACGCCGGGGTGGACTACGAGCAGTACTTC.